Detailed here is one T cell receptor (beta chain). This sample is drawn from a study of T cell changes during pregnancy in multiple sclerosis. Generated by immunoSEQ multiplex PCR, the TCRdb table keeps only in-frame clones and is missing some. The table includes 30,000 to 45,000 clones, around 89% detected once. V was clipped by 3 bases and J by 0 bases, with 12 bases between them. The CDR3 sequence is 15 residues long. CDR1 is KGHSH and CDR2 is LQKENI in the germline V gene. This chain connects TRBV18 to TRBJ2-7; D might be TRBD1 (6 bases). Here the sequenced sample was CD8+ T cells from peripheral blood mononuclear cells, taken in the third trimester of pregnancy. This TCR came from a female donor with multiple sclerosis, enrolled in a pregnancy study. The CDR3 nucleotides are TGTGCCAGCTCACCGGCACAGGGTTTCTCCTACGAGCAGTACTTC. The encoded protein is CASSPAQGFSYEQYF. The full variable domain, in which reference TRBV18 and TRBJ2-7 provide the parts outside the CDR3, is NAGVMQNPRHLVRRRGQEARLRCSPMKGHSHVYWYRQLPEEGLKFMVYLQKENIIDESGMPKERFSAEFPKEGPSILRIQQVVRGDSAAYFCASSPAQGFSYEQYFGPGTRLTVT.